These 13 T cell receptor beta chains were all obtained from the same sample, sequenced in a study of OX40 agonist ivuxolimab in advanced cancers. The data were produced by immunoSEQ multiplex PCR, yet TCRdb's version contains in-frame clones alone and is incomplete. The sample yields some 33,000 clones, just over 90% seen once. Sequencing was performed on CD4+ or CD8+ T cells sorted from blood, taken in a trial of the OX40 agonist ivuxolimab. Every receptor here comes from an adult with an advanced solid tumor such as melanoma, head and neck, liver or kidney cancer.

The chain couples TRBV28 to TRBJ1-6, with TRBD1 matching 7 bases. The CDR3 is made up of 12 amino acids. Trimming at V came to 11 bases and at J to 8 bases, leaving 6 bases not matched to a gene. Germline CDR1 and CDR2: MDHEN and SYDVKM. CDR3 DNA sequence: TGTGCCGGTGGGGACAGTCATTCACCCCTCCACTTT. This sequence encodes CAGGDSHSPLHF.

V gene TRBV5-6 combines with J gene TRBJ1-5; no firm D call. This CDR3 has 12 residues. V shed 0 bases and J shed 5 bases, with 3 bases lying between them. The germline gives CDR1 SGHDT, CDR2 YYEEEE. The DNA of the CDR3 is TGTGCCAGCAGCTTGGGGGATCAGCCCCAGCATTTT. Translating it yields CASSLGDQPQHF.

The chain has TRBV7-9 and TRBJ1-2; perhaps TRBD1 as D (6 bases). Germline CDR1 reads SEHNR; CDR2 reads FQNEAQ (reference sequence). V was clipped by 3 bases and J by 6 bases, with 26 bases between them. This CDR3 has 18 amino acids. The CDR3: CASSFGGGLVLGAHGYTF. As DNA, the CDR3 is TGTGCCAGCAGCTTTGGGGGCGGTTTGGTGCTCGGCGCACATGGCTACACCTTC.

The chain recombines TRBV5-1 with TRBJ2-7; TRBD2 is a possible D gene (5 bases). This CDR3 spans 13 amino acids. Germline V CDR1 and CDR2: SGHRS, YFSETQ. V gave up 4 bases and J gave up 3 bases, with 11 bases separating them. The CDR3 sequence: CASSPETIYEQYF. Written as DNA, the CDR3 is TGCGCCAGCAGCCCCGAGACTATCTACGAGCAGTACTTC.

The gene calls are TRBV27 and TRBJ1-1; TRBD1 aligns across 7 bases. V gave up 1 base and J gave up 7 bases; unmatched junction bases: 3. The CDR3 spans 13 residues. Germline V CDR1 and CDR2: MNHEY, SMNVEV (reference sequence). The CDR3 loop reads CASSLLRDSEAFF. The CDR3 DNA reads TGTGCCAGCAGTTTATTGCGGGACAGTGAAGCTTTCTTT.

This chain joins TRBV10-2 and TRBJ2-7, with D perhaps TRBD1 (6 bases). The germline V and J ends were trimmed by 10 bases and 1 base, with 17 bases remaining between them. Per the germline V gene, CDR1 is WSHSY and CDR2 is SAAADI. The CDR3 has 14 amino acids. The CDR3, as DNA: TGCGCCACCCTGATGGGGACACTTTCCTACGAGCAGTACTTC. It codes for CATLMGTLSYEQYF.

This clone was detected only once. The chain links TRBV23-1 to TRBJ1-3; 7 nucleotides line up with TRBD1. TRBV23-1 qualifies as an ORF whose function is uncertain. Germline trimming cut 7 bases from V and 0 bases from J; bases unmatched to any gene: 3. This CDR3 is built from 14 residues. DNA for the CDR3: TGCGCCAGCATTACAGGGGACTCTGGAAACACCATATATTTT. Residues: CASITGDSGNTIYF.

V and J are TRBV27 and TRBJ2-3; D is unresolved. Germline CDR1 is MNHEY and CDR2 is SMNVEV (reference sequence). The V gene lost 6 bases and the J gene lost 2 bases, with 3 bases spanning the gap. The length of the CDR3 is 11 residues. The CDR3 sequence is CASSNTDTQYF. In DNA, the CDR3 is TGTGCCAGCAGCAACACAGATACGCAGTATTTT.

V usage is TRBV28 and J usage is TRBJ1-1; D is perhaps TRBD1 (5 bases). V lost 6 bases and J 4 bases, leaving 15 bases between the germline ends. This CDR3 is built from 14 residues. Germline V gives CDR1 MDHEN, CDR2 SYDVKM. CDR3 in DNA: TGTGCCAGCAGCCCAACATTAGGGGTCACTGAAGCTTTCTTT. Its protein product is CASSPTLGVTEAFF.

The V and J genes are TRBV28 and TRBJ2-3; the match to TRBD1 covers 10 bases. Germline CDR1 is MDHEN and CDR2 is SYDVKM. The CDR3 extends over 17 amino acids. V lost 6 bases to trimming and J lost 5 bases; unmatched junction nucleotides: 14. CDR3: CASRQMTGTGVGDTQYF. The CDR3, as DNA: TGTGCCAGCAGACAGATGACCGGGACAGGGGTGGGAGATACGCAGTATTTT.

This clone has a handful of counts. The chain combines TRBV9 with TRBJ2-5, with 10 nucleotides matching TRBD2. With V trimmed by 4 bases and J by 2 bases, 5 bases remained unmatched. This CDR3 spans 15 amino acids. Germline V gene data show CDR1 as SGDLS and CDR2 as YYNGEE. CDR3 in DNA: TGTGCCAGCAGCCTTAGCGGGGGGCATCAAGAGACCCAGTACTTC. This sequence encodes CASSLSGGHQETQYF.

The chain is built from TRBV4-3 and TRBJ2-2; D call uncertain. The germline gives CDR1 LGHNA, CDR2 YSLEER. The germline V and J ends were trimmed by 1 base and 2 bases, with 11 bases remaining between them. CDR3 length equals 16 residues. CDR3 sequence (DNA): TGCGCCAGCAGCCAAGGGGGTGACATCAACACCGGGGAGCTGTTTTTT. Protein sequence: CASSQGGDINTGELFF.

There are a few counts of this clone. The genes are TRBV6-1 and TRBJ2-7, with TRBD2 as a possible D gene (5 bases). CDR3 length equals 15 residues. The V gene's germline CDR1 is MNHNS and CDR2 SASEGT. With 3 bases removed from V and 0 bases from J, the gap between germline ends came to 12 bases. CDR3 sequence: CASSEEDGSSYEQYV. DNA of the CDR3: TGTGCCAGCAGTGAGGAGGACGGAAGCTCCTACGAGCAGTACGTC.